These T cell receptor beta chains were read from a single sample in a study of vaccination effects on CD4 cells after COVID-19. Clones were read by immunoSEQ multiplex PCR, and TCRdb kept only the in-frame ones, dropping some. The sample includes tens of thousands of clones, approximately 81% of them seen just once. These receptors' antigens are unknown. The sample was CD4+ T cells from PBMCs cultured with HCoV-229E spike peptides, taken after COVID-19 vaccination. The source of these receptors is a human donor who received a COVID-19 vaccine. Both conserved end residues are part of each CDR3. The D gene is left open where the match is weak. Where a row states a size, it is once, few, many or the class of an expanded clone; other rows omit it.

>TRBV7-9|-|TRBJ2-5|TRBD2
CASSLGGGQGETQYF
TGTGCCAGCAGCTTAGGGGGGGGTCAGGGAGAGACCCAGTACTTC
>TRBV7-3|few|TRBJ2-5|-
CASSLSSIQTQYF
TGTGCCAGCAGCTTGTCCAGTATCCAGACCCAGTACTTC
>TRBV29-1|once|TRBJ2-3|-
CSLWARAPDTQYF
TGCAGCTTGTGGGCCAGGGCTCCAGATACGCAGTATTTT
>TRBV7-2|-|TRBJ2-5|-
CASSSWGLAKETQYF
TGTGCCAGCAGTTCTTGGGGCCTAGCTAAAGAGACCCAGTACTTC
>TRBV9|-|TRBJ2-6|-
CASSAAPRGSGANVLTF
TGTGCCAGCAGCGCCGCCCCTCGGGGTTCTGGGGCCAACGTCCTGACTTTC
>TRBV24-1|few|TRBJ2-1|TRBD1
CATSDPNRGQGYHNEQFF
TGTGCCACCAGTGACCCCAACCGAGGACAGGGATATCACAATGAGCAGTTCTTC
>TRBV2|once|TRBJ2-5|-
CASSDRQGVETQYF
TGTGCCAGCAGTGACCGGCAGGGCGTGGAGACCCAGTACTTC
>TRBV7-8|-|TRBJ2-5|-
CASSFRAQGETQYF
TGTGCCAGCAGCTTCCGTGCCCAGGGGGAGACCCAGTACTTC
>TRBV7-9|-|TRBJ2-3|TRBD1
CASSLKVGQGGTDTQYF
TGTGCCAGCAGCTTAAAGGTTGGACAGGGGGGGACAGATACGCAGTATTTT
>TRBV12-5|-|TRBJ1-2|-
CASGLVGSARYGYTF
TGTGCTAGTGGTTTGGTTGGGTCAGCCCGCTATGGCTACACCTTC
>TRBV9|-|TRBJ2-1|TRBD2
CASSGRLADSSYNEQFF
TGTGCCAGCAGCGGACGACTAGCGGATAGCTCCTACAATGAGCAGTTCTTC
>TRBV5-1|-|TRBJ1-1|-
CASSLQGPEAFF
TGCGCCAGCAGCTTACAGGGACCTGAAGCTTTCTTT
>TRBV11-2|few|TRBJ1-6|-
CASSLTGFVDSPLHF
TGTGCCAGCAGCTTGACAGGTTTCGTTGATTCACCCCTCCACTTT
>TRBV27|-|TRBJ1-5|TRBD1
CASSLGGGASNQPQHF
TGTGCCAGCAGTTTGGGAGGGGGCGCGAGCAATCAGCCCCAGCATTTT